This T cell receptor beta chain stems from a study of Ad26.COV2.S vaccination and SARS-CoV-2 variants. Study-wide findings and caveats: Post-vaccination spike-specific CD8+ and CD4+ T cell responses reportedly had substantial breadth. Analyses of TCR breadth and depth may have underestimated total T cell responses.

Treatment noted: roughly 20 received Ad26.COV2.S at low or high dose, single or two shots; 5 received placebo; per-sample allocation not given. Sampling took place 63 days after the first vaccine or placebo injection. In Boston, the donor was an adult between 18-55 years of age. Immunization relied on an Ad26 vector, which expressed Wuhan-strain SARS-CoV-2 spike. Sequencing used immunoSEQ multiplex PCR; TCRdb keeps in-frame clones, though not all of them. Of around 380,000 clones detected, 80% to 90% appear once; the ten largest clones hold 3.5%. Turning to this clone: Its cognate antigen is unknown.

Trimming took off 0 bases at V and 4 bases at J, with 10 bases between the two ends. The CDR3 is made up of 15 amino acids. Looked up from germline, CDR1 is SGHRS and CDR2 is YFSETQ. The sequenced sample was peripheral blood, obtained in a trial of Ad26.COV2.S vaccine versus placebo. This TCR came from a person between 18 and 65 years old who received the Ad26.COV2.S COVID-19 vaccine or a placebo. The rearrangement uses TRBV5-1 and TRBJ1-4; D unresolved. The CDR3, as DNA: TGCGCCAGCAGCTTGGATCGGACGGTTAATGAAAAACTGTTTTTT. It yields the protein CASSLDRTVNEKLFF.